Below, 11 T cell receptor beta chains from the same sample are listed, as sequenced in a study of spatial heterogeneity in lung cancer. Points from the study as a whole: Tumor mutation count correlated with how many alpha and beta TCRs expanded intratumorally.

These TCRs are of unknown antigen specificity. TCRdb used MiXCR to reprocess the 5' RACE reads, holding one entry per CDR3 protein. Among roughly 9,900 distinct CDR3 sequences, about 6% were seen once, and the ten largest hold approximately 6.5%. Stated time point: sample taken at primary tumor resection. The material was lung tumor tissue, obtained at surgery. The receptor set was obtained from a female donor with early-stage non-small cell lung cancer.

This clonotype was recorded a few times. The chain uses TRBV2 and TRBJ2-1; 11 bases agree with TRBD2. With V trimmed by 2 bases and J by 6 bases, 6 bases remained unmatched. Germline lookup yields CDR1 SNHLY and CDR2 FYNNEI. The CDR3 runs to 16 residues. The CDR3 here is CASSEFGTSGTNEQFF. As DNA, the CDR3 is TGTGCCAGCAGTGAATTTGGGACTAGCGGAACCAATGAGCAGTTCTTC.

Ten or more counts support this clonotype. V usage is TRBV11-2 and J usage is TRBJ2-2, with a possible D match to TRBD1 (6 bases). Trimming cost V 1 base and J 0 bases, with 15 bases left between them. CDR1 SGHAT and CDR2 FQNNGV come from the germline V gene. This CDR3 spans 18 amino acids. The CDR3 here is CASSLGGTGNSNTGELFF. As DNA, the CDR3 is TGTGCCAGCAGCTTAGGCGGAACAGGGAATTCGAACACCGGGGAGCTGTTTTTT.

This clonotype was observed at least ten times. CDR3 nucleotides: TGTGCCAGCAGCTTAAGGGAGGAAGGCCTCTATGGCTACACCTTC. This sequence encodes CASSLREEGLYGYTF. This chain connects TRBV7-3 to TRBJ1-2; D gene uncertain. The V gene lost 1 base and the J gene lost 4 bases, with 13 bases spanning the gap. Per germline, CDR1 SGHTA and CDR2 FQGTGA. This CDR3 has 15 amino acids.

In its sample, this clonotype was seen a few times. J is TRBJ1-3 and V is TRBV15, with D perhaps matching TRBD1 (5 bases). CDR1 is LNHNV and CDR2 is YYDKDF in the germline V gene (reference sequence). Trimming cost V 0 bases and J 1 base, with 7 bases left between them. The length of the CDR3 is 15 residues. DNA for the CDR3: TGTGCCACCAGCAGAGATGGGGGTTCTGGAAACACCATATATTTT. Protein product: CATSRDGGSGNTIYF.

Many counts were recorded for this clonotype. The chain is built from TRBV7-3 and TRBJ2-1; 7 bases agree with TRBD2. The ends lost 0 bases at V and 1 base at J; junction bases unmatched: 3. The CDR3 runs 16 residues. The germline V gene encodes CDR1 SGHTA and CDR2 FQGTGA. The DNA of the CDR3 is TGTGCCAGCAGCTTAACGGCGGGAGTGTCCTACAATGAGCAGTTCTTC. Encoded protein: CASSLTAGVSYNEQFF. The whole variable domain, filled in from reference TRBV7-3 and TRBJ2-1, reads GAGVSQTPSNKVTEKGKYVELRCDPISGHTALYWYRQSLGQGPEFLIYFQGTGAADDSGLPNDRFFAVRPEGSVSTLKIQRTERGDSAVYLCASSLTAGVSYNEQFFGPGTRLTVL.

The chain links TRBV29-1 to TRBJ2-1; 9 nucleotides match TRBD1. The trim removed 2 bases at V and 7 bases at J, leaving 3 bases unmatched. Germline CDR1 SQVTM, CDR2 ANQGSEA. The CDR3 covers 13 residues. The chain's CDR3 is CSVEPGTGNEQFF. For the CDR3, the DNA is TGCAGCGTTGAACCCGGGACAGGGAATGAGCAGTTCTTC.

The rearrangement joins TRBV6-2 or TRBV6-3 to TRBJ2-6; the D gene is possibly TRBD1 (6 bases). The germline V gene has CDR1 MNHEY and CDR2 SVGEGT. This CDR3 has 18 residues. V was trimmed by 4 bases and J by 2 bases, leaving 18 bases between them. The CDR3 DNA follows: TGTGCCAGCAGTTCCTACAGGGTTCAAGAGGCTGGGGCCAACGTCCTGACTTTC. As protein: CASSSYRVQEAGANVLTF.

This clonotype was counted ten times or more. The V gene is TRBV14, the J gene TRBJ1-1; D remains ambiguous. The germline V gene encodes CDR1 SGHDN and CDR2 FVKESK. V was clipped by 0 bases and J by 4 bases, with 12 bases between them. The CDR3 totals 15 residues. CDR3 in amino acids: CASSQDRGKGTEAFF. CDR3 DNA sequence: TGTGCCAGCAGCCAAGATCGAGGTAAGGGCACTGAAGCTTTCTTT.

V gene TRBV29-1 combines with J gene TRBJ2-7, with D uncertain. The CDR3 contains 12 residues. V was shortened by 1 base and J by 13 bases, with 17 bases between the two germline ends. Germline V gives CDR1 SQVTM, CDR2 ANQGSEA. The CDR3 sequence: CSVEVDRDLRYF. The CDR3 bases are TGCAGCGTTGAAGTTGATAGGGATCTTCGTTACTTC.

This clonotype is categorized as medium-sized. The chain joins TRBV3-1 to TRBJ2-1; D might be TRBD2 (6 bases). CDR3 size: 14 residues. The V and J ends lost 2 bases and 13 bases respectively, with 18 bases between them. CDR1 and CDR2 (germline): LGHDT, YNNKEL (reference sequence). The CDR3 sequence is CASSQMSGHLVQFF. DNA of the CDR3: TGTGCCAGCAGCCAAATGAGCGGGCACCTTGTACAGTTCTTC.

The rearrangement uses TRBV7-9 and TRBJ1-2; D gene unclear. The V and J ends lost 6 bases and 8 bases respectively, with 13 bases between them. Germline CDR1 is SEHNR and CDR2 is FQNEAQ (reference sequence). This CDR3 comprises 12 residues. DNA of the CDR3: TGTGCCAGCAGTCCCGACACTGGCGGCTACACCTTC. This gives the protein CASSPDTGGYTF.